This note documents a single T cell receptor beta chain sequence. Antigen unknown. UMI-labeled 5' RACE TRB cDNA libraries were prepared from the cells. Reprocessing the 5' RACE reads, TCRdb reports a single entry for every CDR3 protein and omits DNA. The sample holds about 98,000 distinct CDR3 sequences. This sample is part of a study of CXCR3-negative and CXCR3-positive naive CD8 T cells. Study-wide results and limits: CXCR3-positive naive cells carried more hydrophobic TRB CDR3s than CXCR3-negative ones. After cryopreservation, CXCR3 expression dropped partially; most assays used fresh PBMCs.

CD45RO-CCR7+CD27+CD95- defined naive CD8+ T cells. The CDR3 length is 13 residues. In germline, CDR1 is MNHNY, CDR2 SVGAGI (reference sequence). This clonotype originated in a human donor in good health. Some clones in this sample may be carry-over from other donors' samples. Sequencing was performed on naive CXCR3+ CD8+ T cells from blood. Regarding subset: CD45RO-CCR7+CD27+CD95- naive CD8+ T cells expressing CXCR3 (TNR3+). The chain employs TRBV6-6 and TRBJ2-5. The CDR3 here is CASTNAAEATQYF.